These T cell receptor beta chains were read from a single sample in a study of blood T cell repertoires in COVID-19. This table comes from immunoSEQ multiplex PCR, and its TCRdb copy is limited to in-frame clones, with some not included. The profile shows about 270,000 clones, about nine tenths of them singletons. Sequenced input: peripheral blood. All receptors come from a man in his 60s who had recovered from COVID-19. The CDR3 runs from the conserved cysteine through the conserved F or W. Each record gives: V gene, clone size, CDR3 length, D gene, J gene, CDR3 DNA, CDR3 protein. The D gene is left open where the match is weak. Size is stated for part of the rows, as once, few or many counts, or as a class when the clone is expanded.

v_gene: TRBV29-1
abundance: -
len: 13
d_gene: -
j_gene: TRBJ2-1
CDR3nt: TGCAGCCTTGTGGGGGGGCATTACAATGAGCAGTTCTTC
CDR3aa: CSLVGGHYNEQFF

v_gene: TRBV6-5
abundance: once
len: 15
d_gene: TRBD1
j_gene: TRBJ2-2
CDR3nt: TGTGCCAGCAGTCCCGGGACAGGACGAACCGGGGAGCTGTTTTTT
CDR3aa: CASSPGTGRTGELFF

v_gene: TRBV30
abundance: -
len: 15
d_gene: TRBD1
j_gene: TRBJ1-2
CDR3nt: TGTGCCTGGAGATGGGACAGGACAACTAACTATGGCTACACCTTC
CDR3aa: CAWRWDRTTNYGYTF

v_gene: TRBV11-1
abundance: -
len: 16
d_gene: -
j_gene: TRBJ2-7
CDR3nt: TGTGCCAGCAGCTTAGCGCTGACGGGGGGCCTCTACGAGCAGTACTTC
CDR3aa: CASSLALTGGLYEQYF

v_gene: TRBV5-6
abundance: -
len: 13
d_gene: TRBD1
j_gene: TRBJ1-2
CDR3nt: TGTGCCAGCAGGGACAGGGGGCCCGGTGGCTACACCTTC
CDR3aa: CASRDRGPGGYTF

v_gene: TRBV7-9
abundance: -
len: 14
d_gene: -
j_gene: TRBJ1-5
CDR3nt: TGTGCCAGCAGTCAAGGAGGGTCTAATCAGCCCCAGCATTTT
CDR3aa: CASSQGGSNQPQHF

v_gene: TRBV6-5
abundance: -
len: 16
d_gene: -
j_gene: TRBJ2-1
CDR3nt: TGTGCCAGCAGTTTCCACGGACAGAACTCCTACAATGAGCAGTTCTTC
CDR3aa: CASSFHGQNSYNEQFF

v_gene: TRBV5-6
abundance: -
len: 14
d_gene: -
j_gene: TRBJ2-7
CDR3nt: TGTGCCAGCAGCTTGTGGCCAGGGGCCTACGAGCAGTACTTC
CDR3aa: CASSLWPGAYEQYF

v_gene: TRBV11-2
abundance: -
len: 13
d_gene: -
j_gene: TRBJ2-2
CDR3nt: TGTGCCAGCAGCTTAGCCCCTCTGGGGGAGCTGTTTTTT
CDR3aa: CASSLAPLGELFF

v_gene: TRBV6-4
abundance: -
len: 16
d_gene: -
j_gene: TRBJ2-1
CDR3nt: TGTGCCAGCACCAAGGAGGCGGGGATGCCCTACAATGAGCAGTTCTTC
CDR3aa: CASTKEAGMPYNEQFF

v_gene: TRBV7-2
abundance: -
len: 13
d_gene: -
j_gene: TRBJ1-4
CDR3nt: TGTGCCAGCAGCCTGAGGAGCTTTGAAAAACTGTTTTTT
CDR3aa: CASSLRSFEKLFF

v_gene: TRBV9
abundance: -
len: 17
d_gene: TRBD2
j_gene: TRBJ2-3
CDR3nt: TGTGCCAGCAGCGTAGACCCCCTAGCGGGGGCGTTGGATACGCAGTATTTT
CDR3aa: CASSVDPLAGALDTQYF

v_gene: TRBV24-1
abundance: -
len: 14
d_gene: -
j_gene: TRBJ1-2
CDR3nt: TGTGCCACCAGTGACACCGCGAGTAACTATGGCTACACCTTC
CDR3aa: CATSDTASNYGYTF

v_gene: TRBV9
abundance: -
len: 15
d_gene: TRBD1
j_gene: TRBJ1-5
CDR3nt: TGTGCCAGCAGCGTAGCCGGGACAGCGGGTCAGCCCCAGCATTTT
CDR3aa: CASSVAGTAGQPQHF

v_gene: TRBV27
abundance: -
len: 16
d_gene: -
j_gene: TRBJ2-7
CDR3nt: TGTGCCAGCAGTTTATCTGCAGGGGTGCCACCCTACGAGCAGTACTTC
CDR3aa: CASSLSAGVPPYEQYF

v_gene: TRBV20-1
abundance: -
len: 14
d_gene: TRBD1
j_gene: TRBJ1-2
CDR3nt: TGCAGTGCGAGTAAGCGGACAGGTGCGGGTGGCTACACCTTC
CDR3aa: CSASKRTGAGGYTF

v_gene: TRBV18
abundance: -
len: 17
d_gene: TRBD1
j_gene: TRBJ1-3
CDR3nt: TGTGCCAGCTCACCCTTCCCGGGACAGGGTCGTGGAAACACCATATATTTT
CDR3aa: CASSPFPGQGRGNTIYF

v_gene: TRBV11-1
abundance: -
len: 14
d_gene: TRBD1
j_gene: TRBJ1-3
CDR3nt: TGTGCCAGCAGCTTCGGACAGGTGGGAAACACCATATATTTT
CDR3aa: CASSFGQVGNTIYF

v_gene: TRBV5-1
abundance: -
len: 16
d_gene: TRBD2
j_gene: TRBJ2-7
CDR3nt: TGCGCCAGCAGCTTGGCCGTCGCGGGGGGGCGTAGCGAGCAGTACTTC
CDR3aa: CASSLAVAGGRSEQYF

v_gene: TRBV5-1
abundance: -
len: 16
d_gene: -
j_gene: TRBJ2-1
CDR3nt: TGCGCCAGCAGCTTGGGACAGGCAGGCTCCTACAATGAGCAGTTCTTC
CDR3aa: CASSLGQAGSYNEQFF

v_gene: TRBV7-9
abundance: -
len: 14
d_gene: -
j_gene: TRBJ2-2
CDR3nt: TGTGCCAGCAGCTCTTCGGTGGACACCGGGGAGCTGTTTTTT
CDR3aa: CASSSSVDTGELFF

v_gene: TRBV15
abundance: -
len: 14
d_gene: -
j_gene: TRBJ2-5
CDR3nt: TGTGCCACCAGCAGAGATCCAGGGCTAGAGACCCAGTACTTC
CDR3aa: CATSRDPGLETQYF

v_gene: TRBV27
abundance: -
len: 15
d_gene: TRBD1
j_gene: TRBJ1-6
CDR3nt: TGTGCCAGCAGTTTTACGACAGGGGGAAATTCACCCCTCCACTTT
CDR3aa: CASSFTTGGNSPLHF

v_gene: TRBV11-2
abundance: -
len: 14
d_gene: TRBD2
j_gene: TRBJ2-4
CDR3nt: TGTGCCAGCAGCTTAGATCCAGCGGGAACCATTCAGTACTTC
CDR3aa: CASSLDPAGTIQYF

v_gene: TRBV6-5
abundance: -
len: 13
d_gene: -
j_gene: TRBJ1-1
CDR3nt: TGTGCCAGCACCCCTGGGGGGGCCACTGAAGCTTTCTTT
CDR3aa: CASTPGGATEAFF

v_gene: TRBV2
abundance: -
len: 13
d_gene: -
j_gene: TRBJ1-1
CDR3nt: TGTGCCAGCAGTGAGCAACCCCGGACTGAAGCTTTCTTT
CDR3aa: CASSEQPRTEAFF

v_gene: TRBV9
abundance: -
len: 17
d_gene: -
j_gene: TRBJ1-1
CDR3nt: TGTGCCAGCAGCGTAGATCCCCCTTCGGGATTGAGCACTGAAGCTTTCTTT
CDR3aa: CASSVDPPSGLSTEAFF

v_gene: TRBV7-8
abundance: -
len: 19
d_gene: -
j_gene: TRBJ2-2
CDR3nt: TGTGCCAGCAGCTTAGTTCTATATGGGCTACACTTTAACACCGGGGAGCTGTTTTTT
CDR3aa: CASSLVLYGLHFNTGELFF